The clone carrying this T cell receptor (beta chain) was observed at least ten times. During its preparation, the TCRbeta library received unique molecular identifiers. TCRdb passed the PCR reads through MiXCR, listing each CDR3 protein once. The table lists tens of thousands of distinct CDR3 sequences, 11% of them singletons. CDR3 length equals 10 residues. In germline, CDR1 is SGHAT, CDR2 FQNNGV. Trimming took 1 base from V and 7 from J, leaving 2 bases between them. This sample is drawn from a study of T-cell reconstitution after alpha-beta-depleted transplantation in children. The TCR sequence derives from a human donor who donated a stem cell graft to a child with chronic granulomatous disease. This chain links TRBV11-2 with TRBJ2-7; no firm D call. The material sequenced was PBMCs from the stem cell graft donor, taken from the stem cell graft. As DNA, the CDR3 is TGTGCCAGCAGCTTAGGAGAGCAGTACTTC. Translating it yields CASSLGEQYF.